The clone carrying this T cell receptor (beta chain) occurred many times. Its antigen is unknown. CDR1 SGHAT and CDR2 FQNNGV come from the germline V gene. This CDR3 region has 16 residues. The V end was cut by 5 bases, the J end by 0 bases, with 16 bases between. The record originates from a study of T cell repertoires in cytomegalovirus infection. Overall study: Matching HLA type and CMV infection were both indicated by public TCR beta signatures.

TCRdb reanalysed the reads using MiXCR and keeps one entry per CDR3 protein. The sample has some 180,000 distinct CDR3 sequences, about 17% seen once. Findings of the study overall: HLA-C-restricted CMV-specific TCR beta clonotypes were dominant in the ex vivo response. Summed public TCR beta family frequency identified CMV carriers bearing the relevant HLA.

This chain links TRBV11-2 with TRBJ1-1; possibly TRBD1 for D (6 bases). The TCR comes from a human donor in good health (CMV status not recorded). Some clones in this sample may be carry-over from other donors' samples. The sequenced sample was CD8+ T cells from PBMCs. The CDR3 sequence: CASSTRTAYMNTEAFF. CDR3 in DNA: TGTGCCAGCAGCACGCGGACAGCCTACATGAACACTGAAGCTTTCTTT. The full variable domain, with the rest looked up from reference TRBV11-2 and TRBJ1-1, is EAGVAQSPRYKIIEKRQSVAFWCNPISGHATLYWYQQILGQGPKLLIQFQNNGVVDDSQLPKDRFSAERLKGVDSTLKIQPAKLEDSAVYLCASSTRTAYMNTEAFFGQGTRLTVV.